The following is a TCR beta chain sequence with its context. This specimen belongs to a study of OX40 agonist ivuxolimab in advanced cancers. Study information: Partial responses were seen in three patients, one with hepatocellular carcinoma and two with cutaneous melanoma.

Germline values: CDR1 SGHDN, CDR2 FVKESK. The V and J ends lost 3 bases and 8 bases respectively, with 8 bases between them. This CDR3 contains 12 residues. Data came from immunoSEQ multiplex PCR; TCRdb stores just in-frame clones and leaves some out. The data show approximately 20,000 clones, roughly 80% seen once. The TCR was taken from an adult with an advanced solid tumor such as melanoma, head and neck, liver or kidney cancer. The V gene is TRBV14, the J gene TRBJ2-1, with D uncertain. The sample here was CD4+ or CD8+ T cells sorted from blood, taken in a trial of the OX40 agonist ivuxolimab. CDR3 DNA: TGTGCCAGCAGCCATAGGTTCGATGAGCAGTTCTTC. Translated: CASSHRFDEQFF.